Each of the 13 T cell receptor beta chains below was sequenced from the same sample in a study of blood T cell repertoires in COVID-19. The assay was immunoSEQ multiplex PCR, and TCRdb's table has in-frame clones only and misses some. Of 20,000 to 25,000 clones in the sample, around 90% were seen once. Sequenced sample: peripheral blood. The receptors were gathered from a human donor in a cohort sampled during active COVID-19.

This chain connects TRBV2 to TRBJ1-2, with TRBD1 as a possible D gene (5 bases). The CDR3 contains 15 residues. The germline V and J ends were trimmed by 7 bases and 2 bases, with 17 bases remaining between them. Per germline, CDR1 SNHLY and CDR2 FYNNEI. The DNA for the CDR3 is TGTGCCAGCAAGGCCGACAGAGCTGAGAACTATGGCTACACCTTC. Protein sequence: CASKADRAENYGYTF.

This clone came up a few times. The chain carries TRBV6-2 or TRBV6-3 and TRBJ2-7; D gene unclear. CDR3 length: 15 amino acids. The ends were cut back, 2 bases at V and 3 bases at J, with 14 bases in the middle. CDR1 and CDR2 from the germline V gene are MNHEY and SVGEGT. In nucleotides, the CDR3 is TGTGCCAGCAGTTACCGCCCGGTTTTGTTCTACGAGCAGTACTTC. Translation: CASSYRPVLFYEQYF.

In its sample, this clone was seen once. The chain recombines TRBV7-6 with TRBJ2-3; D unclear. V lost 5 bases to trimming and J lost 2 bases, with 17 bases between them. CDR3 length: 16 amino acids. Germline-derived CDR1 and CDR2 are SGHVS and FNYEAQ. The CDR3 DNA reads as TGTGCCAGCAGCCCCTCCTACGAAGAGATCACAGATACGCAGTATTTT. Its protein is CASSPSYEEITDTQYF.

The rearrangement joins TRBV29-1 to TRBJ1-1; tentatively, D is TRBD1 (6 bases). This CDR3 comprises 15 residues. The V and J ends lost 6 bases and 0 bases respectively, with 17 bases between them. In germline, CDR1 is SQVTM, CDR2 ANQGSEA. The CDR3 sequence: CSVEGQYGMNTEAFF. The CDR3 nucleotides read TGCAGCGTCGAGGGACAATACGGTATGAACACTGAAGCTTTCTTT.

CDR3 in amino acids: CATSRSTGSDIQYF. The CDR3 region has the DNA TGTGCCACCAGCAGATCCACAGGGAGTGACATTCAGTACTTC. This chain connects TRBV15 to TRBJ2-4; D might be TRBD1 (6 bases). The CDR3 length is 14 residues. V lost 2 bases to trimming and J lost 8 bases, with 13 bases between them. In germline, CDR1 is LNHNV, CDR2 YYDKDF (reference sequence).

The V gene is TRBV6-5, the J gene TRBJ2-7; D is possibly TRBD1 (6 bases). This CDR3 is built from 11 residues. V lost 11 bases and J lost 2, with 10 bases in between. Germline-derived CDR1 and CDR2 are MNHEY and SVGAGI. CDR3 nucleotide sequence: TGTGCCGCGACAGGTACCTACGAGCAGTACTTC. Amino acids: CAATGTYEQYF.

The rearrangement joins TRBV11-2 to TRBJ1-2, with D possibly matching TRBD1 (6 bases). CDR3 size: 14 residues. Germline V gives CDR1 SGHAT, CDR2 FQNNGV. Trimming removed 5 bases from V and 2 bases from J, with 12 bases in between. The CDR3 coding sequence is TGTGCCAGCAGCCTACAGGGTGTGAACTATGGCTACACCTTC. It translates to CASSLQGVNYGYTF.

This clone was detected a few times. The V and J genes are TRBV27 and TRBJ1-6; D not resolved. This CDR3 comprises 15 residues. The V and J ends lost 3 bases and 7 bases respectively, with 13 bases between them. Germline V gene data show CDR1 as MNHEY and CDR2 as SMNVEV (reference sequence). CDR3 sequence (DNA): TGTGCCAGCAGTTTTTCGGTCGGGTCCAATTCACCCCTCCACTTT. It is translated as CASSFSVGSNSPLHF.

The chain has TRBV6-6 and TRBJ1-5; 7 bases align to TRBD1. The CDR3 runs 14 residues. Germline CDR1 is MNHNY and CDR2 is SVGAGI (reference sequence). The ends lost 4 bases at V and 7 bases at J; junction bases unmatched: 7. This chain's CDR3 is CASSFTGAGQPQHF. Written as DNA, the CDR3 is TGTGCCAGCAGTTTCACAGGGGCCGGGCAGCCCCAGCATTTT.

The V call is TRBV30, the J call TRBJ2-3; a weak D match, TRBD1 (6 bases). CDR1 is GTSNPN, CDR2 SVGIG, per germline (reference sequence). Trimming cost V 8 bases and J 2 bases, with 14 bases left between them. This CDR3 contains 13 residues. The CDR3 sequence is CAVTGSHTDTQYF. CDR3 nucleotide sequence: TGTGCCGTCACAGGGTCGCACACAGATACGCAGTATTTT.

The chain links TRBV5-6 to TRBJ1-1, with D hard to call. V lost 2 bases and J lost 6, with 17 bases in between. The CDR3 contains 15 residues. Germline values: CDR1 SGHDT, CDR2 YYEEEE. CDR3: CASSFRGPLYAEAFF. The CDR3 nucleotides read TGTGCCAGCAGCTTTAGAGGGCCCCTCTACGCTGAAGCTTTCTTT.

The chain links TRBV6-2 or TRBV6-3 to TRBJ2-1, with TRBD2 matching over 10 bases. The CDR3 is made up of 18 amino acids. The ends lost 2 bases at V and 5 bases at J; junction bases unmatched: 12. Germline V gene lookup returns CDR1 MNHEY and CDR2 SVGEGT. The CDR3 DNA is TGTGCCAGCAGTTACGGTAGAGGTAGCGGGGGGCACCACAATGAGCAGTTCTTC. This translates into CASSYGRGSGGHHNEQFF.

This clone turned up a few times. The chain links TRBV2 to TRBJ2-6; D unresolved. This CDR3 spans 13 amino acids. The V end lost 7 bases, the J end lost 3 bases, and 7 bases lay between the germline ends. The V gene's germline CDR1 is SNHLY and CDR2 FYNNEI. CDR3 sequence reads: CASTAGGANVLTF. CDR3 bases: TGTGCCAGCACCGCCGGTGGGGCCAACGTCCTGACTTTC.